Following are 5 T cell receptor beta chains from one sample sequenced in a study of cytomegalovirus exposure and HLA in healthy donors. Here immunoSEQ multiplex PCR was the method, and the copy in TCRdb shows in-frame clones only, minus some. There are some 230,000 clones in the sample; over 80% occur only once, and roughly 1% lies in the top ten. The sample taken for sequencing was PBMCs. The receptor source for this set is a woman between 18 and 29 years old in good health and CMV-seronegative.

The V and J genes are TRBV19 and TRBJ1-5, with 8 nucleotides matching TRBD1. CDR3 length equals 16 residues. The V segment lost 6 bases and the J segment 1 base; nucleotides outside the gene matches: 8. Germline CDR1 reads LNHDA; CDR2 reads SQIVND (reference sequence). CDR3 region: CASSPQDRVSNQPQHF. For the CDR3, the DNA is TGTGCCAGTAGCCCCCAGGACAGGGTGAGCAATCAGCCCCAGCATTTT.

This rearrangement joins TRBV6-1 to TRBJ1-5; 9 bases are a match to TRBD1. Germline trimming cut 4 bases from V and 3 bases from J; bases unmatched to any gene: 10. The CDR3 is made up of 17 amino acids. The V gene's germline CDR1 is MNHNS and CDR2 SASEGT. The CDR3 spells CASSVYRGREVNQPQHF. In DNA, the CDR3 is TGTGCCAGCAGTGTCTACAGGGGGCGCGAGGTCAATCAGCCCCAGCATTTT.

The chain recombines TRBV11-2 with TRBJ1-5; no definite D call. V lost 6 bases to trimming and J lost 0 bases, with 9 bases between them. From germline, CDR1 is SGHAT and CDR2 FQNNGV. The CDR3 loop spans 14 amino acids. CDR3 DNA: TGTGCCAGCAGTTCCGGTGCTAGCAATCAGCCCCAGCATTTT. Its translation is CASSSGASNQPQHF.

The chain combines TRBV5-6 with TRBJ1-1, with D hard to call. Trimming left V 0 bases short and J 1 base short, with 4 bases between. The CDR3 is 13 amino acids. Germline V CDR1 and CDR2: SGHDT, YYEEEE. The CDR3 here is CASSLAGNTEAFF. The DNA for the CDR3 is TGTGCCAGCAGCTTGGCAGGGAACACTGAAGCTTTCTTT. The full variable domain, completed using reference TRBV5-6 and TRBJ1-1, is DAGVTQSPTHLIKTRGQQVTLRCSPKSGHDTVSWYQQALGQGPQFIFQYYEEEERQRGNFPDRFSGHQFPNYSSELNVNALLLGDSALYLCASSLAGNTEAFFGQGTRLTVV.

This clone was detected once. At the DNA level, this CDR3 is encoded by other sequences in the same sample as well. Here the CDR3 DNA reads TGTGCCTGGAGTGTAGGACAGGGGATTAATCAGCCCCAGCATTTT. Translated, it gives CAWSVGQGINQPQHF. This chain connects TRBV30 to TRBJ1-5, with 9 bases matching TRBD1. Per the germline V gene, CDR1 is GTSNPN and CDR2 is SVGIG (reference sequence). CDR3 length equals 15 residues. Unmatched junction bases numbered 4, after V lost 0 bases and J lost 4 bases.